This TCR beta chain came from a study of T cell clones after liver transplantation. Study background: Post-transplant blood was tracked for graft-donor-reactive T cell clones identified in a pre-transplant mixed lymphocyte reaction.

Study results and limitations: In most of the 8 subjects, circulating graft-donor-reactive CD4 TCRbeta sequences fell significantly after transplant.

Profiled with immunoSEQ multiplex PCR; TCRdb holds only in-frame clones, not every one. The data hold tens of thousands of clones, with about nine tenths observed a single time. As concerns this clone: Its antigen is unknown.

Source: CD4+ T cells from blood, taken before liver transplant. The sequence derives from a human donor who received a liver transplant.

CDR3 sequence (DNA): TGTGCCAGCAGCTTTCGTGAGACAGATACGCAGTATTTT. Amino acids: CASSFRETDTQYF. The rearrangement joins TRBV4-2 to TRBJ2-3; D gene ambiguous. Deletions cut 5 bases from V and 3 bases from J, with 9 bases between. The germline CDR1 and CDR2 sequences are LGHNA and YNFKEQ. The CDR3 consists of 13 residues.